The rows below give T cell receptor beta chains drawn from one sample of a study of blood T cell repertoires in COVID-19. Some clones are missing from TCRdb's copy, which holds only in-frame ones; the method was immunoSEQ multiplex PCR. The data show around 100,000 clones, roughly 87% seen once. Sequenced: peripheral blood. These receptors were taken from a man in his fifties or sixties in a cohort sampled during active COVID-19. Each CDR3 is given with its conserved first and last residue. Fields, in order: D gene, V gene, J gene, clone size, CDR3 protein, CDR3 DNA. The D gene is left open where the match is weak. Clone size, where shown, is once, few, many, or a class for clones that have expanded.

d_call: -; v_call: TRBV5-6; j_call: TRBJ1-2; clone_size: -; cdr3_aa: CASVRAAANYGYTF; cdr3_nt: TGTGCCAGCGTCCGCGCTGCGGCTAACTATGGCTACACCTTC
d_call: -; v_call: TRBV5-1; j_call: TRBJ2-3; clone_size: once; cdr3_aa: CASSLIRLADTQYF; cdr3_nt: TGCGCCAGCAGCTTGATCCGTCTCGCAGATACGCAGTATTTT
d_call: -; v_call: TRBV6-5; j_call: TRBJ2-1; clone_size: -; cdr3_aa: CASSYETTAYNEQFF; cdr3_nt: TGTGCCAGCAGTTACGAGACAACCGCCTACAATGAGCAGTTCTTC
d_call: -; v_call: TRBV5-6; j_call: TRBJ1-5; clone_size: -; cdr3_aa: CASRLMGSNNQPQHF; cdr3_nt: TGTGCCAGCCGTCTAATGGGCAGTAACAATCAGCCCCAGCATTTT
d_call: TRBD1; v_call: TRBV7-2; j_call: TRBJ1-6; clone_size: -; cdr3_aa: CASSLARGQGGSPLHF; cdr3_nt: TGTGCCAGCAGCTTAGCCAGAGGACAGGGCGGATCACCCCTCCACTTT
d_call: -; v_call: TRBV18; j_call: TRBJ2-2; clone_size: -; cdr3_aa: CASSPPGRTGSTGELFF; cdr3_nt: TGTGCCAGCTCACCACCAGGACGGACTGGGAGCACCGGGGAGCTGTTTTTT
d_call: TRBD1; v_call: TRBV7-9; j_call: TRBJ2-5; clone_size: once; cdr3_aa: CASSLRQGVQETQYF; cdr3_nt: TGTGCCAGCAGCTTGAGACAGGGGGTGCAAGAGACCCAGTACTTC
d_call: -; v_call: TRBV7-9; j_call: TRBJ1-3; clone_size: few; cdr3_aa: CASTQEALWSDTIYF; cdr3_nt: TGTGCCAGCACCCAGGAGGCTTTGTGGAGTGACACCATATATTTT
d_call: -; v_call: TRBV9; j_call: TRBJ1-2; clone_size: -; cdr3_aa: CASSEGQANYGYTF; cdr3_nt: TGTGCCAGCAGCGAGGGGCAAGCTAACTATGGCTACACCTTC
d_call: -; v_call: TRBV2; j_call: TRBJ2-5; clone_size: -; cdr3_aa: CASSEVVGGETQYF; cdr3_nt: TGTGCCAGCAGTGAAGTGGTAGGGGGTGAGACCCAGTACTTC
d_call: TRBD2; v_call: TRBV5-1; j_call: TRBJ2-1; clone_size: once; cdr3_aa: CASSLVGGSYNEQFF; cdr3_nt: TGCGCCAGCAGCTTGGTCGGGGGGAGCTACAATGAGCAGTTCTTC
d_call: TRBD2; v_call: TRBV25-1; j_call: TRBJ2-3; clone_size: -; cdr3_aa: CASSEYGGSSTDTQYF; cdr3_nt: TGTGCCAGCAGTGAATATGGCGGGAGCTCCACAGATACGCAGTATTTT
d_call: TRBD1; v_call: TRBV5-1; j_call: TRBJ2-1; clone_size: -; cdr3_aa: CASSLQGLYNEQFF; cdr3_nt: TGCGCCAGCAGCTTACAGGGGCTATACAATGAGCAGTTCTTC
d_call: TRBD1; v_call: TRBV6-2/TRBV6-3; j_call: TRBJ1-6; clone_size: -; cdr3_aa: CASSLDRRNNSPLHF; cdr3_nt: TGTGCCAGCAGTTTGGACAGGCGGAATAATTCACCCCTCCACTTT
d_call: -; v_call: TRBV18; j_call: TRBJ2-1; clone_size: once; cdr3_aa: CASSATRFSYNEQFF; cdr3_nt: TGTGCCAGCTCAGCAACCAGATTCTCCTACAATGAGCAGTTCTTC
d_call: TRBD1; v_call: TRBV7-9; j_call: TRBJ2-3; clone_size: few; cdr3_aa: CASGWGTGGFSPSTDTQYF; cdr3_nt: TGTGCCAGCGGATGGGGGACAGGGGGATTTTCTCCTAGCACAGATACGCAGTATTTT
d_call: TRBD1; v_call: TRBV6-5; j_call: TRBJ1-2; clone_size: few; cdr3_aa: CASRTGPEVVRHF; cdr3_nt: TGTGCCAGCAGGACAGGGCCCGAGGTTGTGAGGCACTTC
d_call: -; v_call: TRBV11-1; j_call: TRBJ2-2; clone_size: -; cdr3_aa: CASSPQTGANTGELFF; cdr3_nt: TGTGCCAGCAGCCCCCAGACAGGCGCGAACACCGGGGAGCTGTTTTTT
d_call: TRBD1; v_call: TRBV5-1; j_call: TRBJ2-2; clone_size: -; cdr3_aa: CASSLSGTGGTGELFF; cdr3_nt: TGCGCCAGCAGCTTATCCGGGACAGGGGGCACCGGGGAGCTGTTTTTT
d_call: -; v_call: TRBV7-6; j_call: TRBJ2-5; clone_size: -; cdr3_aa: CASSLGAGFSQETQYF; cdr3_nt: TGTGCCAGCAGCTTAGGGGCAGGGTTTTCCCAAGAGACCCAGTACTTC
d_call: TRBD1; v_call: TRBV5-4; j_call: TRBJ2-2; clone_size: -; cdr3_aa: CASSFRDRPPRNTGELFF; cdr3_nt: TGTGCCAGCAGCTTCCGGGACAGGCCCCCTCGAAACACCGGGGAGCTGTTTTTT
d_call: TRBD2; v_call: TRBV7-2; j_call: TRBJ2-7; clone_size: -; cdr3_aa: CASRVDAGGVPYEQYF; cdr3_nt: TGTGCCAGCAGAGTAGATGCGGGGGGGGTGCCCTACGAGCAGTACTTC
d_call: -; v_call: TRBV4-3; j_call: TRBJ2-3; clone_size: -; cdr3_aa: CASSQGIARDTDTQYF; cdr3_nt: TGCGCCAGCAGCCAAGGAATAGCGCGCGACACAGATACGCAGTATTTT
d_call: -; v_call: TRBV20-1; j_call: TRBJ2-7; clone_size: -; cdr3_aa: CSAPRGGEQYF; cdr3_nt: TGCAGTGCCCCAAGGGGGGGCGAGCAGTACTTC
d_call: TRBD1; v_call: TRBV5-6; j_call: TRBJ1-2; clone_size: -; cdr3_aa: CASSLAQVRGGYTF; cdr3_nt: TGTGCCAGCAGCTTGGCGCAGGTCAGGGGGGGCTACACCTTC
d_call: -; v_call: TRBV18; j_call: TRBJ2-1; clone_size: -; cdr3_aa: CASSEFVGDEQFF; cdr3_nt: TGTGCCAGCTCAGAGTTCGTCGGGGATGAGCAGTTCTTC
d_call: -; v_call: TRBV14; j_call: TRBJ1-2; clone_size: -; cdr3_aa: CASSQGLLAGANYGYTF; cdr3_nt: TGTGCCAGCAGCCAAGGTCTGCTGGCAGGGGCGAACTATGGCTACACCTTC
d_call: -; v_call: TRBV7-2; j_call: TRBJ2-7; clone_size: -; cdr3_aa: CASSSGVVGYEQYF; cdr3_nt: TGTGCCAGCAGTTCGGGGGTGGTGGGCTACGAGCAGTACTTC
d_call: TRBD1; v_call: TRBV28; j_call: TRBJ2-1; clone_size: -; cdr3_aa: CASSSLTGGKVF; cdr3_nt: TGTGCCAGCAGTTCTCTGACAGGGGGCAAGGTCTTC
d_call: -; v_call: TRBV7-9; j_call: TRBJ2-3; clone_size: -; cdr3_aa: CASSSGGPRQDTQYF; cdr3_nt: TGTGCCAGCAGCTCCGGTGGCCCGAGACAGGATACGCAGTATTTT
d_call: TRBD2; v_call: TRBV11-3; j_call: TRBJ2-5; clone_size: -; cdr3_aa: CASSLDGSGGAGETQYF; cdr3_nt: TGTGCCAGCAGCTTAGATGGGAGCGGGGGGGCCGGTGAGACCCAGTACTTC
d_call: TRBD1; v_call: TRBV5-1; j_call: TRBJ1-3; clone_size: -; cdr3_aa: CASSTNPGQGVGNTIYF; cdr3_nt: TGCGCCAGCAGCACTAACCCGGGACAGGGTGTCGGAAACACCATATATTTT
d_call: TRBD1; v_call: TRBV5-1; j_call: TRBJ1-2; clone_size: -; cdr3_aa: CASSLVPGQGEGGYTF; cdr3_nt: TGCGCCAGCAGCTTGGTACCGGGACAGGGAGAGGGTGGCTACACCTTC
d_call: -; v_call: TRBV28; j_call: TRBJ1-2; clone_size: once; cdr3_aa: CASSTPNRVGGYTF; cdr3_nt: TGTGCCAGCAGCACACCTAACAGGGTCGGAGGCTACACCTTC
d_call: -; v_call: TRBV6-5; j_call: TRBJ1-3; clone_size: few; cdr3_aa: CASNNRADGNTIYF; cdr3_nt: TGTGCCAGCAATAACAGGGCGGATGGAAACACCATATATTTT
d_call: -; v_call: TRBV6-4; j_call: TRBJ1-1; clone_size: -; cdr3_aa: CASSPETGFTEAFF; cdr3_nt: TGTGCCAGCAGTCCCGAGACAGGTTTCACTGAAGCTTTCTTT